The 19 T cell receptor beta chains listed next were all sequenced from one sample in a study of T-cell reconstitution after alpha-beta-depleted transplantation in children. The library targeted TCRbeta and was prepared with unique molecular identifiers. MiXCR was run by TCRdb on the PCR reads, yielding one entry per CDR3 protein. Of fewer than 550,000 distinct CDR3 sequences listed, roughly a tenth are singletons. Sequences were derived from PBMCs, sampled before TCRalphabeta/CD19-depleted stem cell transplant. The receptors shown here come from a child aged 2-9 years with inherited bone marrow failure, due to receive a stem cell transplant.

This clonotype has at least ten counts. This chain links TRBV4-1 with TRBJ1-1; weak D call: TRBD1 (5 bases). Trimming shortened V by 3 bases and J by 0 bases, and 8 bases separated the two germline ends. This CDR3 is built from 14 residues. CDR1 and CDR2 (germline): MGHRA, YSYEKL. The CDR3 DNA is TGCGCCAGCAGCCAGGGGCCCCTGAACACTGAAGCTTTCTTT. Protein: CASSQGPLNTEAFF.

This clonotype was seen repeatedly, ten times or more. This rearrangement joins TRBV29-1 to TRBJ1-1, with D perhaps matching TRBD1 (5 bases). Germline V lookup: CDR1 SQVTM, CDR2 ANQGSEA. The CDR3 runs 11 residues. Deletions cut 6 bases from V and 9 bases from J, with 14 bases between. CDR3 sequence (DNA): TGCAGCGTCTCGGTGAGGGGCCAAGCTTTCTTT. Amino acids: CSVSVRGQAFF.

The chain uses TRBV7-2 and TRBJ2-7, with D tentatively TRBD2 (6 bases). V lost 4 bases, J lost 8 bases, and 18 bases lay in between. In germline, CDR1 is SGHTA, CDR2 FQGNSA. The CDR3 covers 14 residues. This CDR3 is CASSSDYFWAQQYF. CDR3 nucleotides: TGTGCCAGCAGCTCGGACTATTTTTGGGCCCAGCAGTACTTC.

Only a few counts were recorded for this clonotype. The rearrangement links TRBV10-3 to TRBJ2-5; the match to TRBD1 covers 10 bases. Germline trimming cut 6 bases from V and 5 bases from J; bases unmatched to any gene: 3. Germline V lookup: CDR1 ENHRY, CDR2 SYGVKD. The CDR3 covers 13 residues. CDR3 sequence: CAIRGQGKETQYF. CDR3 bases: TGTGCCATCAGGGGACAGGGGAAGGAGACCCAGTACTTC.

This clonotype was counted many times. The chain uses TRBV6-2 or TRBV6-3 and TRBJ1-5, with D hard to call. The CDR3 extends over 13 amino acids. Between the trimmed V and J ends, which lost 2 bases and 3 bases, there was a span of 5 bases. Germline loops: CDR1 MNHEY, CDR2 SVGEGT. The CDR3 reads CASSYRINQPQHF. The DNA of the CDR3 is TGTGCCAGCAGTTACCGTATCAATCAGCCCCAGCATTTT.

The sample holds many counts of this clonotype. The chain joins TRBV12-3 or TRBV12-4 to TRBJ2-7, with 9 bases lining up with TRBD2. Trimming cost V 6 bases and J 6 bases; bases outside gene matches: 9. The CDR3 contains 14 residues. For the CDR3, the DNA is TGTGCCAGCAGGAGGGTTAGCGGGAGACCCGAGCAGTACTTC. Translated: CASRRVSGRPEQYF.

This clonotype was counted ten times or more. V usage is TRBV5-6 and J usage is TRBJ2-1, with TRBD2 matching 10 bases. After removal of 4 bases from V and 7 bases from J, the junction contained 8 bases not matched to a gene. This CDR3 spans 15 amino acids. Germline V gene data show CDR1 as SGHDT and CDR2 as YYEEEE. The CDR3 coding sequence is TGTGCCAGCAGCACGAGCGGGAGGGCTAGGAATGAGCAGTTCTTC. Translation: CASSTSGRARNEQFF.

Regarding this clonotype: Sequence at one end of the junction differs from germline and may be a read error. This sequence joins TRBV3-1 and TRBJ2-4; D gene ambiguous. The germline CDR1 and CDR2 sequences are LGHDT and YNNKEL (reference sequence). CDR3 length: 13 residues. The CDR3 DNA reads as TGTGGCAGCAGCCAGCTAGCCAAAAACATTCAGTACTTC. Translation gives CGSSQLAKNIQYF.

There are many counts of this clonotype. This sequence joins TRBV10-2 and TRBJ2-3, with 7 bases matching TRBD1. Unmatched junction bases numbered 0, after V lost 0 bases and J lost 0 bases. CDR3 length: 15 amino acids. Germline V gene lookup returns CDR1 WSHSY and CDR2 SAAADI. This chain's CDR3 is CASSESTGSTDTQYF. CDR3 in DNA: TGCGCCAGCAGTGAGTCGACAGGGAGCACAGATACGCAGTATTTT.

The gene calls are TRBV4-2 and TRBJ2-7, with unresolved D. Trimming took 4 bases from V and 0 from J, leaving 16 bases between them. The CDR3 sequence is 16 residues long. Germline values: CDR1 LGHNA, CDR2 YNFKEQ. The CDR3 region is CASSPRLLCPSYEQYF. CDR3 nucleotide sequence: TGTGCCAGCAGCCCTCGGCTCCTCTGCCCCTCCTACGAGCAGTACTTC.

The chain has TRBV11-2 and TRBJ2-7; 8 nucleotides align to TRBD2. Per germline, CDR1 SGHAT and CDR2 FQNNGV. The CDR3 spans 14 residues. After removal of 7 bases from V and 3 bases from J, the junction contained 8 bases not matched to a gene. CDR3 region: CASNDGTSLYEQYF. The CDR3 DNA sequence: TGTGCCAGCAACGACGGGACTAGTCTCTACGAGCAGTACTTC.

This chain links TRBV11-2 with TRBJ2-1, with 8 bases lining up with TRBD2. This CDR3 has 16 amino acids. Germline trimming cut 0 bases from V and 7 bases from J; bases unmatched to any gene: 8. Germline V CDR1 and CDR2: SGHAT, FQNNGV. The CDR3 sequence is CASSLEVGLVRNEQFF. The CDR3 DNA sequence: TGTGCCAGCAGCTTAGAGGTGGGACTAGTTCGGAATGAGCAGTTCTTC.

This clonotype has ten or more counts. The rearrangement links TRBV6-2 or TRBV6-3 to TRBJ2-2; possible D gene TRBD2, 5 bases. The V end was cut by 6 bases, the J end by 6 bases, with 8 bases between. This CDR3 spans 12 amino acids. The V gene's germline CDR1 is MNHEY and CDR2 SVGEGT. The CDR3 is CASRLGAGELFF. The CDR3 nucleotides read TGTGCCAGCAGACTCGGGGCCGGGGAGCTGTTTTTT.

The chain employs TRBV29-1 and TRBJ2-1; TRBD2 matches 11 bases. CDR3 length: 17 amino acids. Germline V gene sequence: CDR1 SQVTM, CDR2 ANQGSEA. J gave up 6 bases and V 7 bases, and 17 bases lay outside the gene matches. CDR3 loop: CSAVGPGTSGAGNEQFF. The CDR3, as DNA: TGCAGCGCCGTGGGACCCGGGACTAGCGGAGCAGGCAATGAGCAGTTCTTC.

This chain connects TRBV7-8 to TRBJ2-3; D is unclear. Per germline, CDR1 SGHVS and CDR2 FQNEAQ. Deletions cut 4 bases from V and 5 bases from J, with 19 bases between. The CDR3 consists of 16 residues. In DNA form, the CDR3 reads TGTGCCAGCAGCTGGAAAGGCCCCAAGTCCATAGATACGCAGTATTTT. This codes for CASSWKGPKSIDTQYF.

Many counts were recorded for this clonotype. The chain joins TRBV10-3 to TRBJ2-7; TRBD1 agrees at 7 bases. J lost 4 bases, V lost 7 bases, and 7 bases had no gene match. The CDR3 loop spans 13 amino acids. Germline lookup yields CDR1 ENHRY and CDR2 SYGVKD. This chain's CDR3 is CAITASGGYEQYF. The CDR3, as DNA: TGTGCCATCACGGCCTCAGGGGGATACGAGCAGTACTTC.

This clonotype was recorded many times. The chain recombines TRBV13 with TRBJ2-1; 8 bases map to TRBD2. The germline gives CDR1 PRHDT, CDR2 FYEKMQ (reference sequence). This CDR3 is 15 amino acids long. V dropped 6 bases and J dropped 5; count of bases not matched to a gene: 9. The DNA of the CDR3 is TGTGCCAGCAGTCGCCCGGGACTAGTTCACAATGAGCAGTTCTTC. Translation gives CASSRPGLVHNEQFF.

This clonotype was observed at least ten times. This chain links TRBV12-3 or TRBV12-4 with TRBJ1-5, with D hard to call. The CDR3 has 13 amino acids. Trimming took off 8 bases at V and 3 bases at J, with 11 bases between the two ends. CDR3 sequence reads: CASSGAFNQPQHF. The CDR3 DNA follows: TGTGCCAGCTCGGGCGCATTCAATCAGCCCCAGCATTTT.

Many counts were recorded for this clonotype. V and J are TRBV5-1 and TRBJ2-1; D is unresolved. V gave up 0 bases and J gave up 5 bases, with 18 bases separating them. The CDR3 consists of 17 residues. Per germline, CDR1 SGHRS and CDR2 YFSETQ. The CDR3 is CASSLVKVVGRHNEQFF. Written as DNA, the CDR3 is TGCGCCAGCAGCTTGGTGAAAGTAGTCGGAAGACACAATGAGCAGTTCTTC.